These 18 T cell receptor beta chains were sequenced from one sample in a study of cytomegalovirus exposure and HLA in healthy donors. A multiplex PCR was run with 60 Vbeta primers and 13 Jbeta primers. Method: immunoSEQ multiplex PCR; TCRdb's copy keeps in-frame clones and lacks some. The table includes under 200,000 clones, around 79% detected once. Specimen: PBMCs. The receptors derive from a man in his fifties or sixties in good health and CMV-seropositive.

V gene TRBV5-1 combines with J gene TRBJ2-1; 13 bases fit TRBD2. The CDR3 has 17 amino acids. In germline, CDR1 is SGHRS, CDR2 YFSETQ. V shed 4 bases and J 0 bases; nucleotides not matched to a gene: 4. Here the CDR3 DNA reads TGCGCCAGCAGCACGGGACTAGCGGGGTTCTCCTACAATGAGCAGTTCTTC. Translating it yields CASSTGLAGFSYNEQFF.

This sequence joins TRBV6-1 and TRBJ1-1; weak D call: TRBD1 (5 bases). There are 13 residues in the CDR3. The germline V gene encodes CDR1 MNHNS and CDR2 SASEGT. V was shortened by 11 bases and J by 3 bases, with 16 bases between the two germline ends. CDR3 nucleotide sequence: TGTGCCGGGGGAGGGTTTCTCGACACTGAAGCTTTCTTT. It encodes CAGGGFLDTEAFF.

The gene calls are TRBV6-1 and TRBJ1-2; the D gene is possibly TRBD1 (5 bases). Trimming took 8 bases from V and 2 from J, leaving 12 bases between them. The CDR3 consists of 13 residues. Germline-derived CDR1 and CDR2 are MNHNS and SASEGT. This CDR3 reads CASGIAGNYGYTF. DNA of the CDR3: TGTGCCAGCGGGATAGCAGGGAACTATGGCTACACCTTC.

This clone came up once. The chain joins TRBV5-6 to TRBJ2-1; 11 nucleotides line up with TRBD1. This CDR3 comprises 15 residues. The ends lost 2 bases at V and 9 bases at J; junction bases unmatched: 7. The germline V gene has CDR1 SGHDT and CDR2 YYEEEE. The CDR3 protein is CASSFYGTGGGEQFF. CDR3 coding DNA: TGTGCCAGCAGCTTTTACGGGACAGGGGGGGGTGAGCAGTTCTTC.

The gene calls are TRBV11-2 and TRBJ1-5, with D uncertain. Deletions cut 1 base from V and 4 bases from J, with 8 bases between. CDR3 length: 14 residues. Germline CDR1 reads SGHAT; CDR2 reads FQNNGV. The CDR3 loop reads CASSLGENNQPQHF. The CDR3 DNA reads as TGTGCCAGCAGCTTAGGAGAGAATAATCAGCCCCAGCATTTT.

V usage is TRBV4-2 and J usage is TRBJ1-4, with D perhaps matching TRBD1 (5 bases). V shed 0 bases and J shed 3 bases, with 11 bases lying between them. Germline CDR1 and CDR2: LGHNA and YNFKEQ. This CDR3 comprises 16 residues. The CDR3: CASSQDWGEANEKLFF. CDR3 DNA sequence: TGTGCCAGCAGCCAAGATTGGGGGGAAGCTAATGAAAAACTGTTTTTT.

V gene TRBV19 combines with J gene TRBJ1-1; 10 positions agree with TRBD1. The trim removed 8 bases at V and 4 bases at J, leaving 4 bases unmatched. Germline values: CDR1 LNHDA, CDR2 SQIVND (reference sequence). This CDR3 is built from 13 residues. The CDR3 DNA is TGTGCCAGTCTGACAGGGGGCGGCACTGAAGCTTTCTTT. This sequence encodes CASLTGGGTEAFF. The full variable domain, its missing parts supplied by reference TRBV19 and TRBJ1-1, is DGGITQSPKYLFRKEGQNVTLSCEQNLNHDAMYWYRQDPGQGLRLIYYSQIVNDFQKGDIAEGYSVSREKKESFPLTVTSAQKNPTAFYLCASLTGGGTEAFFGQGTRLTVV.

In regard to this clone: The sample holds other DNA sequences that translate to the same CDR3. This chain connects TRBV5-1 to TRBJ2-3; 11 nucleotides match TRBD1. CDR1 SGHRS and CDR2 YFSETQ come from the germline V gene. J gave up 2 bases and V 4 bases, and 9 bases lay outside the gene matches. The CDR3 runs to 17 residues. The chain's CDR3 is CASSPMDRGPDTDTQYF. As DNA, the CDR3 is TGCGCCAGCAGCCCGATGGACAGGGGGCCCGACACAGATACGCAGTATTTT.

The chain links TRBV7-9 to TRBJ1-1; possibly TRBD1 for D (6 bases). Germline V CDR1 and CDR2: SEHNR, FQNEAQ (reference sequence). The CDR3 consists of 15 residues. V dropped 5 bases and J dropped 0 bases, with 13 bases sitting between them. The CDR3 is CASSLDSRLNTEAFF. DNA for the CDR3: TGTGCCAGCAGCCTGGACAGTCGACTGAACACTGAAGCTTTCTTT.

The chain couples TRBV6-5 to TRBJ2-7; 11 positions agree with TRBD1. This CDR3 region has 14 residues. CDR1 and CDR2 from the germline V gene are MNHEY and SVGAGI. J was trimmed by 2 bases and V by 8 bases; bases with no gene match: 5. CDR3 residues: CASARDRGTYEQYF. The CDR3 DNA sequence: TGTGCCAGCGCAAGGGACAGGGGGACCTACGAGCAGTACTTC.

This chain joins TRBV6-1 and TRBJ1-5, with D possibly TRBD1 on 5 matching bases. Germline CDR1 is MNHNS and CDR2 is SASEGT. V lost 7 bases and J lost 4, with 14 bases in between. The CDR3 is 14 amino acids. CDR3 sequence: CASNGGVVNQPQHF. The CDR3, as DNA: TGTGCCAGCAATGGGGGGGTGGTAAATCAGCCCCAGCATTTT.

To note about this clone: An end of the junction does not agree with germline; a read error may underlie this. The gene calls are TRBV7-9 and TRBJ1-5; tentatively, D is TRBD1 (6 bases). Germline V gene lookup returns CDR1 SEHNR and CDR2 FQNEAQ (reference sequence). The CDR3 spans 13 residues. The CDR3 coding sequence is TGTTCCAGCAGCTCAGGGGTTCATCAGCCCCAGCATTTT. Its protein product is CSSSSGVHQPQHF.

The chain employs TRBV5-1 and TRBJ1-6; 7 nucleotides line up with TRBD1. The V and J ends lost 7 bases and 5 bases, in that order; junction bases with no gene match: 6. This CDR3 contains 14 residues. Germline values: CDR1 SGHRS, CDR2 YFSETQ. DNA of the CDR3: TGCGCCAGCGGACCGGGACAGAATAATTCACCCCTCCACTTT. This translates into CASGPGQNNSPLHF. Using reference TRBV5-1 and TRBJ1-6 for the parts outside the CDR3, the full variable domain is KAGVTQTPRYLIKTRGQQVTLSCSPISGHRSVSWYQQTPGQGLQFLFEYFSETQRNKGNFPGRFSGRQFSNSRSEMNVSTLELGDSALYLCASGPGQNNSPLHFGNGTRLTVT.

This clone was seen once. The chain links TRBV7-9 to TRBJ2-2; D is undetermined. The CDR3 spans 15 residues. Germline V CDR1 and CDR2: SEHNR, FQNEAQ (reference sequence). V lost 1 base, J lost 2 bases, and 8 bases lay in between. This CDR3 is CASSLGQTNTGELFF. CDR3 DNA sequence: TGTGCCAGCAGCTTAGGCCAAACAAACACCGGGGAGCTGTTTTTT.

The CDR3 nucleotides read TGTGCCAGCTCACCACGGGCCAGGGCCCTACAAGAGACCCAGTACTTC. It encodes CASSPRARALQETQYF. The chain is built from TRBV18 and TRBJ2-5, with a possible D match to TRBD1 (5 bases). Germline values: CDR1 KGHSH, CDR2 LQKENI. The germline V and J ends were trimmed by 1 base and 2 bases, with 14 bases remaining between them. The CDR3 extends over 16 amino acids.

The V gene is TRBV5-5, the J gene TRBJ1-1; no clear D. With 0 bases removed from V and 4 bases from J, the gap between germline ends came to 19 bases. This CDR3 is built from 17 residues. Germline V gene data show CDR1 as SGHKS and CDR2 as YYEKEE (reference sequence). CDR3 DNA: TGTGCCAGCAGCTTGGTAGGGATAGAGGGATTCGGCACTGAAGCTTTCTTT. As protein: CASSLVGIEGFGTEAFF.

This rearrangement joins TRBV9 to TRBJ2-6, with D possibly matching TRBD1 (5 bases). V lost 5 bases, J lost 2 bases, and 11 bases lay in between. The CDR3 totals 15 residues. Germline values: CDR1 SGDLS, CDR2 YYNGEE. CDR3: CASSHRQAGANVLTF. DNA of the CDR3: TGTGCCAGCAGTCACAGGCAGGCTGGGGCCAACGTCCTGACTTTC.

The CDR3 sequence: CASSRGGSEQYF. The CDR3 DNA is TGTGCCAGCAGCCGCGGGGGGAGCGAGCAGTACTTC. The chain links TRBV13 to TRBJ2-5, with 8 bases that match TRBD2. The J call may not be correct, given that the DNA end is closer to TRBJ2-7. Per germline, CDR1 PRHDT and CDR2 FYEKMQ (reference sequence). The CDR3 length is 12 residues.